Below, one T cell receptor (beta chain) is given with its context. Antigen: not known. TCRdb's table, derived via immunoSEQ multiplex PCR, lists solely in-frame clones and lacks some. This table has roughly 77,000 clones, roughly nine tenths appearing once. The CDR3 runs 14 residues. Germline V CDR1 and CDR2: MNHEY, SVGAGI. Between the trimmed V and J ends, which lost 5 bases and 3 bases, there was a span of 13 bases. This specimen comes from a study of graft-versus-host responses after intestinal transplantation. General observations from the study: GvH clones appeared in recipient marrow, some first in ileum or blood. Declines in HvG clones occurring early post-transplant were associated with peak circulating GvH clone levels.

The TCR was taken from a human donor who received an intestinal transplant. Sequenced material: unstimulated CD8+ T cells sorted from spleen or lymph node cells, taken before intestinal transplant. The chain carries TRBV6-5 and TRBJ1-2; no clear D. In DNA form, the CDR3 reads TGTGCCAGCAGTGATATGAACGGGTACTATGGCTACACCTTC. Amino acid sequence: CASSDMNGYYGYTF.